This entry lists 28 T cell receptor beta chains sequenced from one sample in a study of cytomegalovirus exposure and HLA in healthy donors. PCR amplification relied on 60 Vbeta primers (plus 13 Jbeta primers). Sequenced by immunoSEQ multiplex PCR; TCRdb stores in-frame clones only, minus some. This sample yields about 140,000 clones, of which 80% are seen a single time; approximately 2.5% belongs to the top ten. Material for sequencing was PBMCs. These receptors came from a man aged 45-65 years in good health and CMV-seronegative.

The chain couples TRBV27 to TRBJ2-7; D possibly corresponds to TRBD1 (6 bases). V lost 6 bases and J lost 0, with 24 bases in between. The CDR3 runs 18 residues. Germline CDR1 is MNHEY and CDR2 is SMNVEV (reference sequence). CDR3 sequence: CASRQIGGPHLGSYEQYF. The CDR3, as DNA: TGTGCCAGCAGGCAAATAGGGGGTCCCCACCTCGGCTCCTACGAGCAGTACTTC.

V is TRBV5-1 and J is TRBJ2-3; 9 bases are shared with TRBD2. The ends lost 2 bases at V and 5 bases at J; junction bases unmatched: 12. This CDR3 spans 17 amino acids. Looked up from germline, CDR1 is SGHRS and CDR2 is YFSETQ. CDR3 region: CASSLGEIAGAKDTQYF. CDR3 bases: TGCGCCAGCAGCTTAGGCGAGATAGCGGGGGCAAAAGATACGCAGTATTTT.

V gene TRBV14 combines with J gene TRBJ1-2; TRBD1 is a possible D gene (5 bases). Germline-derived CDR1 and CDR2 are SGHDN and FVKESK. Trimming left V 1 base short and J 3 bases short, with 15 bases between. This CDR3 is built from 16 residues. The CDR3 region has the DNA TGTGCCAGCAGCCAAGGACGACGGGGGTTGGACTATGGCTACACCTTC. Its protein product is CASSQGRRGLDYGYTF.

The rearrangement links TRBV27 to TRBJ1-5; 9 bases agree with TRBD1. Per germline, CDR1 MNHEY and CDR2 SMNVEV (reference sequence). With V trimmed by 8 bases and J by 11 bases, 7 bases remained unmatched. There are 12 residues in the CDR3. CDR3 bases: TGTGCCAGCTTCCGGGACAGGGTGGCCCAGCATTTT. This encodes CASFRDRVAQHF.

The rearrangement uses TRBV9 and TRBJ2-3; TRBD1 is a possible D gene (5 bases). Germline CDR1 reads SGDLS; CDR2 reads YYNGEE. V lost 7 bases and J 0 bases, leaving 15 bases between the germline ends. This CDR3 comprises 15 residues. For the CDR3, the DNA is TGTGCCAGCTCAGACAGCCCTTTTAGCACAGATACGCAGTATTTT. Protein product: CASSDSPFSTDTQYF.

The chain employs TRBV7-9 and TRBJ2-7, with D perhaps TRBD2 (6 bases). V was clipped by 1 base and J by 1 base, with 11 bases between them. CDR1 and CDR2 from the germline V gene are SEHNR and FQNEAQ (reference sequence). CDR3 size: 15 residues. The CDR3 nucleotides read TGTGCCAGCAGCTTAGGTGCGGGGCCTTCCTACGAGCAGTACTTC. The encoded protein is CASSLGAGPSYEQYF.

This clone has more than one count but fewer than ten. This CDR3 is CASSVDRAGSYEQYF. CDR3 sequence (DNA): TGTGCCAGCAGCGTGGACAGGGCAGGTTCCTACGAGCAGTACTTC. The genes are TRBV11-2 and TRBJ2-7; 8 nucleotides agree with TRBD1. Per germline, CDR1 SGHAT and CDR2 FQNNGV. V lost 5 bases to trimming and J lost 1 base; unmatched junction nucleotides: 7. This CDR3 region has 15 residues.

This chain links TRBV28 with TRBJ1-5; 8 bases map to TRBD1. J gave up 2 bases and V 5 bases, and 11 bases lay outside the gene matches. The CDR3 contains 17 residues. Germline lookup yields CDR1 MDHEN and CDR2 SYDVKM. CDR3 sequence reads: CASSVTGVGMGNQPQHF. As DNA, the CDR3 is TGTGCCAGCAGTGTGACAGGGGTCGGAATGGGCAATCAGCCCCAGCATTTT.

The chain links TRBV19 to TRBJ1-4; tentative D call: TRBD1 (6 bases). Looked up from germline, CDR1 is LNHDA and CDR2 is SQIVND (reference sequence). Trimming shortened V by 3 bases and J by 4 bases, and 15 bases separated the two germline ends. There are 16 residues in the CDR3. The CDR3 DNA follows: TGTGCCAGTAGTATCGCGCACAGGGCCTTTAATGAAAAACTGTTTTTT. This sequence encodes CASSIAHRAFNEKLFF. The entire variable domain, with the rest obtained from reference TRBV19 and TRBJ1-4, is as follows: DGGITQSPKYLFRKEGQNVTLSCEQNLNHDAMYWYRQDPGQGLRLIYYSQIVNDFQKGDIAEGYSVSREKKESFPLTVTSAQKNPTAFYLCASSIAHRAFNEKLFFGSGTQLSVL.

V usage is TRBV19 and J usage is TRBJ2-3, with TRBD1 matching over 12 bases. This CDR3 contains 16 residues. V gave up 5 bases and J gave up 1 base; unmatched junction bases: 4. Per germline, CDR1 LNHDA and CDR2 SQIVND (reference sequence). CDR3 in DNA: TGTGCCAGTAGTTCCGGGACAGGGGGCGGCACAGATACGCAGTATTTT. Translating gives CASSSGTGGGTDTQYF.

This clone was recorded only once. The V call is TRBV2, the J call TRBJ1-6; 9 bases fit TRBD1. Losses at the gene ends were 3 bases for V and 8 bases for J; bases not matched to a gene: 5. The CDR3 has 15 residues. The germline CDR1 and CDR2 sequences are SNHLY and FYNNEI. DNA of the CDR3: TGTGCCAGCAGTGACAGGACAGGGGCTTATTCACCCCTCCACTTT. As protein: CASSDRTGAYSPLHF.

The chain recombines TRBV5-4 with TRBJ2-3; a weak D match, TRBD2 (5 bases). Germline values: CDR1 SGHNT, CDR2 YYREEE (reference sequence). With 0 bases removed from V and 2 bases from J, the gap between germline ends came to 13 bases. The CDR3 sequence is 16 residues long. The CDR3 DNA sequence: TGTGCCAGCAGCTTGGCATCGGGGAGCGTCACAGATACGCAGTATTTT. Translation: CASSLASGSVTDTQYF.

Comments on this clone: The same CDR3 also results from other DNA sequences found in this sample. The V and J genes are TRBV7-9 and TRBJ2-7, with TRBD1 identical over 7 bases. V shed 3 bases and J 0 bases; nucleotides not matched to a gene: 2. The CDR3 consists of 14 residues. Germline V gene sequence: CDR1 SEHNR, CDR2 FQNEAQ (reference sequence). The CDR3 DNA follows: TGTGCCAGCAGCTTGGGACAGAGCTCCTACGAGCAGTACTTC. Its translation is CASSLGQSSYEQYF.

The chain couples TRBV29-1 to TRBJ2-1; 8 bases fit TRBD2. The CDR3 contains 14 residues. V shed 6 bases, J shed 8 bases, and the junction held 12 bases outside the gene matches. Germline V CDR1 and CDR2: SQVTM, ANQGSEA. CDR3 nucleotides: TGCAGCGTCCCAGACCCGACTAGCGTCGATGAGCAGTTCTTC. Residues: CSVPDPTSVDEQFF.

The chain joins TRBV29-1 to TRBJ2-5, with D tentatively TRBD1 (5 bases). The germline V gene encodes CDR1 SQVTM and CDR2 ANQGSEA. This CDR3 has 13 residues. V was pared by 3 bases and J by 5 bases, with 13 bases between. The CDR3 nucleotides are TGCAGCGTTGAGGCAGGGTTTGGGGAGACCCAGTACTTC. It codes for CSVEAGFGETQYF.

This clone appeared a few times. The chain couples TRBV6-5 to TRBJ1-2; maybe TRBD1 (6 bases). The CDR3 loop spans 15 amino acids. Per germline, CDR1 MNHEY and CDR2 SVGAGI. V dropped 0 bases and J dropped 2 bases, with 10 bases sitting between them. The CDR3 coding sequence is TGTGCCAGCAGTTACTCGGGGGCCCAAAACTATGGCTACACCTTC. It specifies CASSYSGAQNYGYTF.

V gene TRBV4-2 combines with J gene TRBJ1-1; a weak D match, TRBD1 (6 bases). This CDR3 is built from 15 residues. Germline V gene data show CDR1 as LGHNA and CDR2 as YNFKEQ. Trimming took 1 base from V and 5 from J, leaving 14 bases between them. DNA of the CDR3: TGTGCCAGCAGCCAAGCAGGGACAATTGGTACTGAAGCTTTCTTT. It specifies CASSQAGTIGTEAFF.

The gene calls are TRBV5-1 and TRBJ1-4; 7 bases map to TRBD1. The CDR3 consists of 15 residues. CDR1 is SGHRS, CDR2 YFSETQ, per germline. V lost 3 bases and J lost 12; bases outside the gene matches: 14. This CDR3 is CASSSETGSLQQLFF. Written as DNA, the CDR3 is TGCGCCAGCAGCTCTGAGACAGGGTCGCTCCAACAACTGTTTTTT.

J is TRBJ1-2 and V is TRBV28; D is uncertain. Germline-derived CDR1 and CDR2 are MDHEN and SYDVKM. Deletions cut 6 bases from V and 8 bases from J, with 13 bases between. The CDR3 loop spans 12 amino acids. The CDR3 region has the DNA TGTGCCAGCAGCGTAGTTTCTGTGGGCTACACCTTC. Protein sequence: CASSVVSVGYTF.

This clone was found a few times. V gene TRBV10-2 combines with J gene TRBJ2-1; 12 bases are a match to TRBD2. Looked up from germline, CDR1 is WSHSY and CDR2 is SAAADI. V lost 8 bases, J lost 6 bases, and 5 bases stayed unmatched. The CDR3 totals 14 residues. The CDR3 DNA reads as TGCGCCAGCGCTGGGACTAGCGGGTCCAATGAGCAGTTCTTC. Its translation: CASAGTSGSNEQFF.

J is TRBJ1-1 and V is TRBV9, with a possible D match to TRBD1 (6 bases). Per germline, CDR1 SGDLS and CDR2 YYNGEE. The V gene lost 2 bases and the J gene lost 4 bases, with 15 bases spanning the gap. The CDR3 runs to 15 residues. The CDR3 nucleotides read TGTGCCAGCAGCGTCACAGGGACGTTAAGCACTGAAGCTTTCTTT. Translated: CASSVTGTLSTEAFF.

The sample holds a few counts of this clone. V and J are TRBV28 and TRBJ1-6, with 7 bases that match TRBD1. The CDR3 runs to 14 residues. V shed 8 bases, J shed 10 bases, and the junction held 11 bases outside the gene matches. Germline values: CDR1 MDHEN, CDR2 SYDVKM. Written as DNA, the CDR3 is TGTGCCAGCTTGGAGAGGGGGCCTAGGTCACCCCTCCACTTT. It specifies CASLERGPRSPLHF.

The chain is built from TRBV2 and TRBJ2-2; 7 bases line up with TRBD1. After removal of 5 bases from V and 1 base from J, the junction contained 1 base not matched to a gene. The CDR3 covers 14 residues. In germline, CDR1 is SNHLY, CDR2 FYNNEI. CDR3 protein: CASSRQGNTGELFF. For the CDR3, the DNA is TGTGCCAGCAGTAGACAGGGGAACACCGGGGAGCTGTTTTTT.

V is TRBV2 and J is TRBJ2-2; D is perhaps TRBD2 (6 bases). CDR3 length: 14 residues. The V and J ends lost 6 bases and 1 base respectively, with 9 bases between them. CDR1 SNHLY and CDR2 FYNNEI come from the germline V gene. In DNA form, the CDR3 reads TGTGCCAGCAGAGGCGGGATGAACACCGGGGAGCTGTTTTTT. As protein: CASRGGMNTGELFF.

The chain employs TRBV30 and TRBJ2-1, with TRBD1 as a possible D gene (5 bases). CDR1 GTSNPN and CDR2 SVGIG come from the germline V gene (reference sequence). Trimming removed 4 bases from V and 5 bases from J, with 24 bases in between. The CDR3 is made up of 17 amino acids. The CDR3: CAWTIPTDSLNDNEQFF. The CDR3 nucleotides are TGTGCCTGGACTATACCGACCGACAGCCTCAATGACAATGAGCAGTTCTTC.

The chain uses TRBV6-1 and TRBJ2-2; TRBD2 matches 10 bases. Trimming at V came to 2 bases and at J to 4 bases, leaving 10 bases not matched to a gene. The CDR3 loop spans 18 amino acids. The V gene's germline CDR1 is MNHNS and CDR2 SASEGT. This chain's CDR3 is CASSEFSLAGAGTGELFF. The CDR3 coding sequence is TGTGCCAGCAGTGAATTCAGCCTAGCGGGAGCGGGCACCGGGGAGCTGTTTTTT.

This chain links TRBV11-3 with TRBJ2-1; TRBD1 aligns across 9 bases. V lost 5 bases and J lost 7; bases outside the gene matches: 9. Germline V gene sequence: CDR1 SGHNT, CDR2 YENEEA. This CDR3 is 15 amino acids long. In nucleotides, the CDR3 is TGTGCCAGCAGCCCCCGGGACAGGGCGGATAATGAGCAGTTCTTC. Translating it yields CASSPRDRADNEQFF.

The chain links TRBV30 to TRBJ2-7, with TRBD1 matching over 8 bases. In germline, CDR1 is GTSNPN, CDR2 SVGIG (reference sequence). With V trimmed by 2 bases and J by 6 bases, 9 bases remained unmatched. CDR3 size: 14 residues. The CDR3 here is CAWSSGTGRGEQYF. The CDR3, as DNA: TGTGCCTGGAGTTCCGGGACAGGTCGTGGCGAGCAGTACTTC.